This T cell receptor (beta chain) originates from a study of OX40 agonist ivuxolimab in advanced cancers. Clones were sequenced by immunoSEQ multiplex PCR, and TCRdb holds only the in-frame ones, with some missing. The profile shows some 51,000 clones, 70% to 90% of them singletons. This clone was recorded only once. Here the sequenced sample was CD4+ or CD8+ T cells sorted from blood, taken in a trial of the OX40 agonist ivuxolimab. The receptor was isolated from an adult with an advanced solid tumor such as melanoma, head and neck, liver or kidney cancer.

This CDR3 is CASSSSGTGAHEQYF. CDR3 nucleotides: TGTGCCAGCAGCTCATCCGGGACAGGGGCCCACGAGCAGTACTTC. The chain joins TRBV5-6 to TRBJ2-7; TRBD1 agrees at 10 bases. V lost 3 bases, J lost 5 bases, and 8 bases stayed unmatched. CDR3 length: 15 amino acids. Germline V lookup: CDR1 SGHDT, CDR2 YYEEEE. Full variable domain (outside the CDR3, taken from reference TRBV5-6 and TRBJ2-7): DAGVTQSPTHLIKTRGQQVTLRCSPKSGHDTVSWYQQALGQGPQFIFQYYEEEERQRGNFPDRFSGHQFPNYSSELNVNALLLGDSALYLCASSSSGTGAHEQYFGPGTRLTVT.